This record covers a single T cell receptor beta chain. The antigen remains unidentified. Losses at the gene ends were 4 bases for V and 4 bases for J; bases not matched to a gene: 7. CDR3 length: 16 residues. Germline V gene sequence: CDR1 ENHRY, CDR2 SYGVKD. Treatment reported: approximately nine-day PBMC culture with coronavirus spike peptide pools or control peptides (ViraFEST assay). One should note that the unexposed donor's CD4+ T cells were collected before the COVID-19 pandemic (2011-2018). ViraFEST grew antigen-specific T cells using peptide pools, then sequenced TCRs. The sample belongs to a study of vaccination and CD4 T cells after COVID-19. Study-wide findings and caveats: It was observed that, in convalescent patients, a median 86.3% of reactive clones arose only post-vaccination.

The Oncomine TCR Beta short-read assay sequenced DNA from cultured CD4+ T cells. Cultured CD4+ T cells yielded the extracted genomic DNA. TCRdb redid the calling of the PCR reads with MiXCR, one entry per CDR3 protein. The table shows roughly 6,400 distinct CDR3 sequences, with under 60% occurring only once. Sequenced sample: CD4+ T cells from blood, cultured in vitro. The rearrangement links TRBV10-3 to TRBJ2-3, with 11 bases lining up with TRBD2. The TCR originated in a human donor in good health. This CDR3 is CAISGPSGRTADTQYF. For the CDR3, the DNA is TGTGCCATCAGTGGGCCTAGCGGGAGGACGGCAGATACGCAGTATTTT.